This is a list of T cell receptor beta chains from one sample in a study of human T cells and chemical hapten exposure. TCRdb reanalysed the RACE reads using MiXCR and keeps one entry per CDR3 protein. The table lists 180,000 or so distinct CDR3 sequences, roughly 14% of them singletons. The sample consisted of whole blood, taken in connection with sensitization to the hapten diphenylcyclopropenone (DPC). The receptors derive from a woman in her 30s with alopecia areata. Some clones in this sample may be carry-over from other donors' samples. Both conserved end residues are part of each CDR3. A D gene is named only where the DNA matches it firmly. Rows may omit the clone size; those that give it use once, few, many or a size class.

d_gene,j_gene,v_gene,abundance,CDR3aa,CDR3nt
.,TRBJ1-2,TRBV29-1,few,CSARTPRQEGYTF,TGCAGCGCCAGGACCCCGAGGCAGGAGGGCTACACCTTC
.,TRBJ1-5,TRBV7-9,many,CASSSGKGLSNQPQHF,TGTGCCAGCAGCTCCGGCAAGGGTCTTAGCAATCAGCCCCAGCATTTT
TRBD2,TRBJ2-5,TRBV6-2/TRBV6-3,many,CASSRGLAGALQETQYF,TGTGCCAGCAGTAGGGGACTAGCGGGGGCCCTCCAAGAGACCCAGTACTTC
.,TRBJ1-2,TRBV29-1,many,CSVEALGVYGYTF,TGCAGCGTTGAAGCATTGGGAGTCTATGGCTACACCTTC
.,TRBJ1-5,TRBV6-1,many,CASGSDGQPQHF,TGTGCCAGCGGATCGGATGGTCAGCCCCAGCATTTT
.,TRBJ2-5,TRBV3-1,many,CASSPGSWETQYF,TGTGCCAGCAGCCCAGGGTCGTGGGAGACCCAGTACTTC
.,TRBJ1-1,TRBV6-2/TRBV6-3,few,CASSYVQNTEAFF,TGTGCCAGCAGTTACGTCCAGAACACTGAAGCTTTCTTT
TRBD1,TRBJ1-5,TRBV6-6,few,CASSRTGAHNNQPQHF,TGTGCCAGCAGCCGGACAGGGGCCCACAACAATCAGCCCCAGCATTTT
TRBD2,TRBJ2-1,TRBV7-8,many,CASSLGASGKAEQFF,TGTGCCAGCAGCTTAGGCGCTAGCGGGAAGGCTGAGCAGTTCTTC
.,TRBJ2-7,TRBV7-2,.,CASSRTESYEQYF,TGTGCCAGCAGCCGGACGGAGTCCTACGAGCAGTACTTC
.,TRBJ2-7,TRBV9,.,CASSVGASSYEQYF,TGTGCCAGCAGCGTCGGGGCTAGCTCCTACGAGCAGTACTTC
.,TRBJ2-7,TRBV2,.,CASSEARTASYEQYF,TGTGCCAGCAGTGAAGCGCGGACAGCCTCCTACGAGCAGTACTTC
.,TRBJ2-2,TRBV28,few,CASTAANTGELFF,TGTGCCAGCACAGCCGCGAACACCGGGGAGCTGTTTTTT
.,TRBJ2-1,TRBV18,.,CASSPRDTYHEQFF,TGTGCCAGCTCACCACGGGACACCTACCATGAGCAGTTCTTC
.,TRBJ1-4,TRBV6-5,once,CASRGGTSDEKLFF,TGTGCCAGCCGGGGGGGGACCTCTGATGAAAAACTGTTTTTT
.,TRBJ2-5,TRBV10-1,few,CASSESPGFSQETQYF,TGCGCCAGCAGTGAGTCGCCAGGGTTTTCTCAAGAGACCCAGTACTTC
.,TRBJ1-6,TRBV6-2/TRBV6-3,many,CASSYYGRYNSPLHF,TGTGCCAGCAGTTACTATGGCAGGTATAATTCACCCCTCCACTTT
.,TRBJ1-2,TRBV28,many,CASSFQGDSHF,TGTGCCAGCAGTTTTCAAGGGGACTCTCACTTC
.,TRBJ2-3,TRBV27,many,CASSFRGPSTDTQYF,TGTGCCAGCAGTTTTAGAGGGCCTAGCACAGATACGCAGTATTTT
TRBD2,TRBJ2-1,TRBV9,.,CASSDRASGQSSYNEQFF,TGTGCCAGCAGCGACCGAGCTAGCGGGCAGAGCTCCTACAATGAGCAGTTCTTC
TRBD1,TRBJ1-2,TRBV9,.,CASSVGPRSTGGYGYTF,TGTGCCAGCAGCGTAGGCCCACGAAGCACAGGGGGCTATGGCTACACCTTC
.,TRBJ2-4,TRBV6-5,.,CASSYSIPGRAKNIQYF,TGTGCCAGCAGTTACTCGATTCCAGGGCGGGCCAAAAACATTCAGTACTTC
TRBD1,TRBJ1-2,TRBV7-9,few,CASSRGQVEGYTF,TGTGCCAGCAGCCGGGGACAGGTAGAAGGCTACACCTTC